These 3 T cell receptor beta chains originate from one sample sequenced in a study of cytotoxic CD8 clonotypes in ibrutinib-treated CLL. The protocol was immunoSEQ multiplex PCR, while the TCRdb copy is restricted to in-frame clones and leaves out a portion. The table records 250,000 to 350,000 clones, approximately 76% of them present only once. Here the sequenced sample was PBMCs, taken at disease progression, from a patient treated with ibrutinib. The receptors were gathered from a human donor with chronic lymphocytic leukemia.

J is TRBJ2-1 and V is TRBV18, with D maybe TRBD1 (6 bases). This CDR3 spans 15 amino acids. Per the germline V gene, CDR1 is KGHSH and CDR2 is LQKENI. V lost 4 bases to trimming and J lost 3 bases, with 13 bases between them. The CDR3 protein is CASSLETGNYNEQFF. The CDR3 DNA reads as TGTGCCAGCTCACTTGAGACAGGAAACTACAATGAGCAGTTCTTC. Together with reference TRBV18 and TRBJ2-1, the CDR3 gives the full variable domain: NAGVMQNPRHLVRRRGQEARLRCSPMKGHSHVYWYRQLPEEGLKFMVYLQKENIIDESGMPKERFSAEFPKEGPSILRIQQVVRGDSAAYFCASSLETGNYNEQFFGPGTRLTVL.

This chain links TRBV5-4 with TRBJ2-7; 9 nucleotides line up with TRBD2. This CDR3 has 12 residues. Germline loops: CDR1 SGHNT, CDR2 YYREEE (reference sequence). J was trimmed by 8 bases and V by 3 bases; bases with no gene match: 3. The CDR3 DNA reads TGTGCCAGCAGCTACGGACTAGCGCAGCAGTACTTC. Protein: CASSYGLAQQYF.

This sequence joins TRBV29-1 and TRBJ2-5; no clear D gene. Germline-derived CDR1 and CDR2 are SQVTM and ANQGSEA. Trimming shortened V by 6 bases and J by 0 bases, and 20 bases separated the two germline ends. The CDR3 covers 16 residues. The chain's CDR3 is CSVRAPLSLYQETQYF. Here the CDR3 DNA reads TGCAGCGTCCGGGCCCCCCTTTCTCTGTACCAAGAGACCCAGTACTTC.